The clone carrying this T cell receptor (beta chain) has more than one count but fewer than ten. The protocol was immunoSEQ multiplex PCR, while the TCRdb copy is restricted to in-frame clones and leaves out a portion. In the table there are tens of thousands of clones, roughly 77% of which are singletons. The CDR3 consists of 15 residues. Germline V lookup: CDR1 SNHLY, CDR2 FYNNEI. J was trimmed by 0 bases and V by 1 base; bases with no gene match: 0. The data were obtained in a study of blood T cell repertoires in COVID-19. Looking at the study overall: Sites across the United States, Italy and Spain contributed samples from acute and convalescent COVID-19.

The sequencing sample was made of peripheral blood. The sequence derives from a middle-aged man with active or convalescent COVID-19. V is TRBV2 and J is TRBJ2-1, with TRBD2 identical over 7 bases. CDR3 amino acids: CASSEGGGSYNEQFF. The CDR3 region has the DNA TGTGCCAGCAGTGAAGGGGGGGGCTCCTACAATGAGCAGTTCTTC.